This entry concerns a single T cell receptor (beta chain). This entry belongs to a study of cytomegalovirus exposure and HLA in healthy donors. About the study: Later, an analysis reported that the 95 to 150 validation repertoires had used the same platform as the 500 to 800 first-cohort repertoires.

The donors were members of the approximately 120-subject validation cohort (separate from the roughly 700-subject first cohort). V dropped 5 bases and J dropped 3 bases, with 13 bases sitting between them. CDR1 is SEHNR and CDR2 is FQNEAQ in the germline V gene (reference sequence). CDR3 length equals 15 residues. The table came from immunoSEQ multiplex PCR; TCRdb's copy has only in-frame clones and leaves some out. The sample holds some 130,000 clones, 88% seen once. The chain is built from TRBV7-9 and TRBJ2-2, with a possible D match to TRBD1 (5 bases). This clonotype was obtained from a woman aged 18-29 years in good health and CMV-seropositive. Sequenced sample: PBMCs. The CDR3 loop reads CASSRRGSHTGELFF. The CDR3 nucleotides read TGTGCCAGCAGCAGAAGGGGATCACACACCGGGGAGCTGTTTTTT.